One and the same sample provided the 22 T cell receptor beta chains below, sequenced in a study of cytomegalovirus exposure and HLA in healthy donors listed by TCRdb under 2017. The method behind the library was the immunoSEQ multiplex PCR assay. For the multiplex PCR, a mixture combining 60 forward primers for TCR Vbeta segments and 13 reverse primers for TCR Jbeta segments was used. TCRdb stores this immuneACCESS table with in-frame sequences only. Part of the clones is absent; in the studies checked, under half of the shortfall reflects unresolved V genes, and no reason is known for the rest. A total of 120,000 to 150,000 clones appear in this sample, roughly four fifths of them only once. 1.5% to 2.5% of the sample is held by the ten biggest clonotypes. Sequenced material: PBMCs. All receptors come from a woman in her thirties or forties in good health and CMV-seronegative.

This sequence joins TRBV6-5 and TRBJ1-6, with 8 nucleotides matching TRBD1. Germline V lookup: CDR1 MNHEY, CDR2 SVGAGI. The V and J ends lost 6 bases and 7 bases, in that order; junction bases with no gene match: 5. The CDR3 spans 14 residues. For the CDR3, the DNA is TGTGCCAGCAGCGCAGACAGGGGCAATTCACCCCTCCACTTT. Translated: CASSADRGNSPLHF.

DNA for the CDR3: TGTGCCAGCAGTTACAGGGACAGGGACGGCTACACCTTC. This encodes CASSYRDRDGYTF. The chain carries TRBV6-6 and TRBJ1-2; 9 nucleotides line up with TRBD1. After removal of 2 bases from V and 8 bases from J, the junction contained 3 bases not matched to a gene. Germline assignment: CDR1 MNHNY and CDR2 SVGAGI (reference sequence). CDR3 size: 13 residues.

This chain connects TRBV19 to TRBJ1-5; 7 bases map to TRBD1. Trimming took 3 bases from V and 7 from J; bases not matched to a gene: 9. The CDR3 has 15 amino acids. Per the germline V gene, CDR1 is LNHDA and CDR2 is SQIVND (reference sequence). The CDR3 spells CASSMRQPGGQPQHF. The CDR3 coding sequence is TGTGCCAGTAGTATGAGACAGCCAGGGGGGCAGCCCCAGCATTTT. Complete variable domain (other parts from reference TRBV19 and TRBJ1-5): DGGITQSPKYLFRKEGQNVTLSCEQNLNHDAMYWYRQDPGQGLRLIYYSQIVNDFQKGDIAEGYSVSREKKESFPLTVTSAQKNPTAFYLCASSMRQPGGQPQHFGDGTRLSIL.

The J gene is TRBJ1-4, the V gene TRBV5-4; possibly TRBD1 for D (6 bases). The CDR3 totals 18 residues. Trimming took off 4 bases at V and 1 base at J, with 20 bases between the two ends. Germline V gene sequence: CDR1 SGHNT, CDR2 YYREEE (reference sequence). CDR3 in amino acids: CASSGEGGSGGTNEKLFF. The CDR3 DNA sequence: TGTGCCAGCAGCGGGGAGGGGGGATCGGGCGGAACTAATGAAAAACTGTTTTTT. The full variable domain, rest sourced from reference TRBV5-4 and TRBJ1-4, is ETGVTQSPTHLIKTRGQQVTLRCSSQSGHNTVSWYQQALGQGPQFIFQYYREEENGRGNFPPRFSGLQFPNYSSELNVNALELDDSALYLCASSGEGGSGGTNEKLFFGSGTQLSVL.

The rearrangement uses TRBV30 and TRBJ2-1; TRBD1 agrees at 9 bases. This CDR3 region has 14 residues. The trim removed 4 bases at V and 4 bases at J, leaving 5 bases unmatched. Germline V gene data show CDR1 as GTSNPN and CDR2 as SVGIG (reference sequence). CDR3 DNA: TGTGCCTGGAATTTCGGACAGGGGTACAATGAGCAGTTCTTC. Translating gives CAWNFGQGYNEQFF.

Only a few counts were recorded for this clone. V gene TRBV19 combines with J gene TRBJ1-5, with D tentatively TRBD1 (5 bases). The CDR3 has 16 amino acids. The ends were cut back, 3 bases at V and 0 bases at J, with 12 bases in the middle. The germline gives CDR1 LNHDA, CDR2 SQIVND (reference sequence). CDR3 region: CASSISTAYSNQPQHF. CDR3 bases: TGTGCCAGTAGTATCTCGACAGCATATAGCAATCAGCCCCAGCATTTT.

This clone came up once. V gene TRBV11-2 combines with J gene TRBJ2-1; 10 nucleotides line up with TRBD2. V was clipped by 7 bases and J by 4 bases; unmatched bases: 4. From germline, CDR1 is SGHAT and CDR2 FQNNGV. CDR3 size: 14 residues. In DNA form, the CDR3 reads TGTGCCAGCAAAGGACTAGCGGAGTACAATGAGCAGTTCTTC. Protein product: CASKGLAEYNEQFF.

Regarding this clone: The junction and the germline gene differ at one end; a read error may be behind it. The chain joins TRBV5-1 to TRBJ2-1, with 14 nucleotides matching TRBD2. The CDR3 has 16 residues. CDR1 and CDR2 (germline): SGHRS, YFSETQ. The CDR3 region has the DNA TGCGCCAGCAGCTATGAACCGGGACTAGCGGGGGTCGGATGGCTCTTC. It specifies CASSYEPGLAGVGWLF.

The chain uses TRBV7-9 and TRBJ2-2, with a tentative D call TRBD1 (6 bases). This CDR3 contains 15 residues. The germline V and J ends were trimmed by 2 bases and 6 bases, with 13 bases remaining between them. Looked up from germline, CDR1 is SEHNR and CDR2 is FQNEAQ (reference sequence). The CDR3 nucleotides read TGTGCCAGCAGCTTAACCCAGGGGAATCCCGGGGAGCTGTTTTTT. Its translation: CASSLTQGNPGELFF.

The sample holds a few counts of this clone. This chain links TRBV28 with TRBJ1-5; D perhaps matches TRBD1 (6 bases). V was clipped by 2 bases and J by 11 bases, with 25 bases between them. The CDR3 contains 17 residues. Germline CDR1 MDHEN, CDR2 SYDVKM. The DNA of the CDR3 is TGTGCCAGCAGTTTAGGGGGCGCCCGGTTAACTGGTGGGGCCCAGCATTTT. Protein sequence: CASSLGGARLTGGAQHF.

The genes are TRBV29-1 and TRBJ1-4, with D tentatively TRBD1 (6 bases). The germline V and J ends were trimmed by 6 bases and 5 bases, with 13 bases remaining between them. Germline V gene data show CDR1 as SQVTM and CDR2 as ANQGSEA. There are 13 residues in the CDR3. CDR3 sequence (DNA): TGCAGCGTATTAGGGGGTAGGAATGAAAAACTGTTTTTT. Protein: CSVLGGRNEKLFF.

The genes are TRBV5-4 and TRBJ2-1; 9 bases line up with TRBD2. This CDR3 has 17 amino acids. V lost 2 bases and J lost 3; bases outside the gene matches: 9. CDR1 and CDR2 (germline): SGHNT, YYREEE (reference sequence). The CDR3 bases are TGTGCCAGCAGCTTCTATAGCGGGAGTGGCCTCTACAATGAGCAGTTCTTC. It specifies CASSFYSGSGLYNEQFF.

V usage is TRBV6-5 and J usage is TRBJ2-1; D unclear. Germline values: CDR1 MNHEY, CDR2 SVGAGI. The CDR3 totals 14 residues. V gave up 2 bases and J gave up 10 bases, with 15 bases separating them. The CDR3 coding sequence is TGTGCCAGCAGTTACACTTTAGAGTACGTCGAGCAGTTCTTC. Amino acids: CASSYTLEYVEQFF.

Only one count was recorded for this clone. The chain employs TRBV12-5 and TRBJ2-1, with 9 bases fitting TRBD2. The junction had 1 base not matched to a gene; V was cut back by 9 bases and J by 7 bases. Germline V gene lookup returns CDR1 LGHNT and CDR2 FRNRAP. CDR3 length: 11 residues. The CDR3 here is CASLAGNEQFF. CDR3 bases: TGTGCTAGCCTAGCGGGAAATGAGCAGTTCTTC.

The chain combines TRBV15 with TRBJ1-4, with D possibly matching TRBD1 (5 bases). V lost 1 base and J lost 7, with 7 bases in between. CDR3 size: 13 residues. CDR1 LNHNV and CDR2 YYDKDF come from the germline V gene (reference sequence). This CDR3 is CATSRGGGEKLFF. CDR3 in DNA: TGTGCCACCAGCAGAGGGGGGGGTGAAAAACTGTTTTTT.

The chain is built from TRBV7-2 and TRBJ2-5; 13 bases are shared with TRBD2. After removal of 5 bases from V and 4 bases from J, the junction contained 7 bases not matched to a gene. The V gene's germline CDR1 is SGHTA and CDR2 FQGNSA. The CDR3 length is 16 residues. The CDR3, as DNA: TGTGCCAGCAGCGGAAGGACTAGCGGGAGAGTAGAGACCCAGTACTTC. It is translated as CASSGRTSGRVETQYF.

The chain is built from TRBV5-4 and TRBJ2-5; 9 bases are a match to TRBD2. V was pared by 5 bases and J by 3 bases, with 14 bases of the junction left unmatched. Per the germline V gene, CDR1 is SGHNT and CDR2 is YYREEE (reference sequence). CDR3 length equals 17 residues. The CDR3 protein is CASSAGGTVQTKETQYF. The CDR3 DNA follows: TGTGCCAGCAGTGCGGGGGGGACTGTACAAACAAAAGAGACCCAGTACTTC.

The gene calls are TRBV9 and TRBJ1-1, with 7 bases lining up with TRBD1. V shed 0 bases and J 4 bases; nucleotides not matched to a gene: 3. Looked up from germline, CDR1 is SGDLS and CDR2 is YYNGEE. The CDR3 sequence is 14 residues long. DNA for the CDR3: TGTGCCAGCAGCGTAGTGGGACAGCCCACTGAAGCTTTCTTT. This codes for CASSVVGQPTEAFF.

J is TRBJ2-2 and V is TRBV5-1; D perhaps matches TRBD2 (6 bases). The CDR3 runs to 15 residues. Germline values: CDR1 SGHRS, CDR2 YFSETQ. V was trimmed by 2 bases and J by 2 bases, leaving 10 bases between them. CDR3 DNA: TGCGCCAGCAGCTTCGGGACTCCTAACACCGGGGAGCTGTTTTTT. Its translation is CASSFGTPNTGELFF.

The gene calls are TRBV5-4 and TRBJ2-5, with 7 bases aligning to TRBD1. The junction had 5 bases not matched to a gene; V was cut back by 4 bases and J by 5 bases. Germline V gives CDR1 SGHNT, CDR2 YYREEE (reference sequence). This CDR3 is 13 amino acids long. CDR3 sequence: CASSLTGWETQYF. The CDR3 region has the DNA TGTGCCAGCAGCCTGACAGGGTGGGAGACCCAGTACTTC.

This clone was counted once. The genes are TRBV25-1 and TRBJ2-7, with a tentative D call TRBD1 (6 bases). Trimming removed 5 bases at V and 3 bases at J, with 14 bases between. The CDR3 spans 14 residues. Germline lookup yields CDR1 MGHDK and CDR2 SYGVNS. The CDR3 DNA sequence: TGTGCCAGCAGTCTACAGGGATTTAGCTACGAGCAGTACTTC. Protein sequence: CASSLQGFSYEQYF.

The chain recombines TRBV29-1 with TRBJ2-1, with D perhaps matching TRBD1 (5 bases). The V and J ends lost 4 bases and 2 bases respectively, with 9 bases between them. The CDR3 extends over 13 amino acids. Germline V gene lookup returns CDR1 SQVTM and CDR2 ANQGSEA. The CDR3 loop reads CSVVTGAYNEQFF. The CDR3, as DNA: TGCAGCGTTGTAACAGGCGCCTACAATGAGCAGTTCTTC.